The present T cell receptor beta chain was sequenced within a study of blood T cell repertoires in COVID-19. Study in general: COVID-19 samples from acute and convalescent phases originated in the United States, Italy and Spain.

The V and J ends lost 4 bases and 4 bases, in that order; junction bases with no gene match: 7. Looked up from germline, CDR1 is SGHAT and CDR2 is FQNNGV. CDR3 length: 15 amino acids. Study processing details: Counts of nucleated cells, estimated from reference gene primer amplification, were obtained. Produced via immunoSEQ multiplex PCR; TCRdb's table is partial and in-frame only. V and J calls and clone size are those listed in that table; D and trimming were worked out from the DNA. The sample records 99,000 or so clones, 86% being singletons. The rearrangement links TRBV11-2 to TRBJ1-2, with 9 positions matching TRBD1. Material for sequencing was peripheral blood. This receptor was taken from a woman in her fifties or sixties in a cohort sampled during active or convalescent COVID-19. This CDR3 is CASSSPRDRAYGYTF. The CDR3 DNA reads TGTGCCAGCAGCTCCCCGCGGGACAGGGCCTATGGCTACACCTTC.